Below, 23 T cell receptor beta chains from the same sample are listed, as sequenced in a study of blood T cell repertoires in COVID-19. TCRdb keeps only in-frame clones here, not all; method: immunoSEQ multiplex PCR. Seen here are under 95,000 clones, roughly 86% observed once, and the top ten hold roughly 5.4%. The source material was peripheral blood. Receptor source: a man aged 35 to 55 with acute or convalescent COVID-19.

This rearrangement joins TRBV4-1 to TRBJ1-2, with a possible D match to TRBD1 (5 bases). The CDR3 contains 14 residues. Germline lookup yields CDR1 MGHRA and CDR2 YSYEKL. With 0 bases removed from V and 8 bases from J, the gap between germline ends came to 13 bases. CDR3 in amino acids: CASSQDSTGDGYTF. CDR3 DNA: TGCGCCAGCAGCCAAGATAGCACAGGCGACGGCTACACCTTC.

The chain carries TRBV10-2 and TRBJ2-2, with 10 bases fitting TRBD2. This CDR3 has 15 amino acids. The germline gives CDR1 WSHSY, CDR2 SAAADI. The J segment lost 5 bases and the V segment lost 2 bases, leaving 2 bases of the junction unmatched. The CDR3 loop reads CASSEPSGSTGELFF. DNA for the CDR3: TGCGCCAGCAGTGAGCCTAGCGGGAGTACCGGGGAGCTGTTTTTT.

The CDR3 DNA sequence: TGCGCCAGCAGCCAAAGGGAGGGAGGGACTGAAGCTTTCTTT. This encodes CASSQREGGTEAFF. The V and J genes are TRBV4-1 and TRBJ1-1; D ambiguous. Trimming pared 2 bases from V and 5 bases from J, leaving 12 bases between. The length of the CDR3 is 14 residues. The germline V gene has CDR1 MGHRA and CDR2 YSYEKL.

V gene TRBV11-2 combines with J gene TRBJ2-7; 9 nucleotides line up with TRBD1. The V gene's germline CDR1 is SGHAT and CDR2 FQNNGV. There are 15 residues in the CDR3. The trim removed 3 bases at V and 5 bases at J, leaving 8 bases unmatched. The CDR3 sequence is CASSFHADRGHEQYF. In nucleotides, the CDR3 is TGTGCCAGCAGCTTCCACGCGGACAGGGGCCACGAGCAGTACTTC.

Only a few counts were recorded for this clone. The chain couples TRBV19 to TRBJ2-1; the D gene is possibly TRBD2 (6 bases). The germline V gene has CDR1 LNHDA and CDR2 SQIVND (reference sequence). V lost 7 bases, J lost 4 bases, and 20 bases lay in between. The CDR3 is made up of 16 amino acids. The CDR3 bases are TGTGCCAGTACCACCCGAGGACTACCAGCTTACAATGAGCAGTTCTTC. Its protein is CASTTRGLPAYNEQFF.

Relative to its sample, this clone is medium-sized. This rearrangement joins TRBV7-6 to TRBJ2-7, with D possibly matching TRBD2 (5 bases). This CDR3 region has 12 residues. The germline gives CDR1 SGHVS, CDR2 FNYEAQ. Trimming pared 5 bases from V and 3 bases from J, leaving 8 bases between. This chain's CDR3 is CASSEGDYEQYF. For the CDR3, the DNA is TGTGCCAGCAGCGAGGGCGACTACGAGCAGTACTTC. The whole variable domain, filled in from reference TRBV7-6 and TRBJ2-7, reads GAGVSQSPRYKVTKRGQDVALRCDPISGHVSLYWYRQALGQGPEFLTYFNYEAQQDKSGLPNDRFSAERPEGSISTLTIQRTEQRDSAMYRCASSEGDYEQYFGPGTRLTVT.

Only a few counts were recorded for this clone. CDR3 in DNA: TGTGCCAGCAGTTCCGGGAATCAGCCCCAGCATTTT. This sequence encodes CASSSGNQPQHF. V gene TRBV6-2 or TRBV6-3 combines with J gene TRBJ1-5; no clear D gene. Germline V CDR1 and CDR2: MNHEY, SVGEGT. V was cut by 4 bases and J by 4 bases, with 5 bases left in between. The CDR3 length is 12 residues.

V is TRBV19 and J is TRBJ1-5; 8 bases agree with TRBD1. The CDR3 runs 19 residues. Germline assignment: CDR1 LNHDA and CDR2 SQIVND (reference sequence). Trimming took 4 bases from V and 4 from J; bases not matched to a gene: 18. CDR3 protein: CASSTRRLSTGAMNQPQHF. DNA of the CDR3: TGTGCCAGTAGTACTCGTCGCCTCTCGACAGGGGCTATGAATCAGCCCCAGCATTTT.

This chain joins TRBV6-5 and TRBJ2-3; TRBD1 matches 9 bases. Germline CDR1 reads MNHEY; CDR2 reads SVGAGI. V shed 3 bases and J 5 bases; nucleotides not matched to a gene: 9. The CDR3 runs to 16 residues. The CDR3 nucleotides are TGTGCCAGCAGTTATGGACAGGGGAGGGGGGGAGATACGCAGTATTTT. Translated: CASSYGQGRGGDTQYF.

This chain connects TRBV3-1 (or the pseudogene TRBV3-2) to TRBJ1-3; D unresolved. CDR1 LGHDT and CDR2 YNNKEL come from the germline V gene (reference sequence). The CDR3 runs to 15 residues. V dropped 4 bases and J dropped 0 bases, with 10 bases sitting between them. The CDR3 is CASSPRMSSGNTIYF. The DNA for the CDR3 is TGTGCCAGCAGCCCTAGGATGAGCTCTGGAAACACCATATATTTT.

J is TRBJ1-2 and V is TRBV12-5; no reliable D call. V lost 3 bases and J 7 bases, leaving 24 bases between the germline ends. The CDR3 extends over 17 amino acids. Germline CDR1 and CDR2: LGHNT and FRNRAP. The CDR3 spells CASGFLPPPDKQIGYTF. The CDR3 DNA reads as TGTGCTAGTGGTTTCCTCCCGCCCCCCGACAAACAAATTGGCTACACCTTC.

The gene calls are TRBV4-3 and TRBJ2-1; 7 bases line up with TRBD2. With V trimmed by 1 base and J by 4 bases, 4 bases remained unmatched. Germline CDR1 LGHNA, CDR2 YSLEER. There are 15 residues in the CDR3. The CDR3 nucleotides read TGCGCCAGCAGCCAAGGGCTAGCGGTGTACAATGAGCAGTTCTTC. Its protein is CASSQGLAVYNEQFF.

The chain carries TRBV18 and TRBJ1-1, with D perhaps TRBD1 (5 bases). Germline V CDR1 and CDR2: KGHSH, LQKENI. Trimming removed 3 bases from V and 5 bases from J, with 16 bases in between. The CDR3 loop spans 15 amino acids. In nucleotides, the CDR3 is TGTGCCAGCTCACCCTCTACAGGTTCAGGGACTGAAGCTTTCTTT. It specifies CASSPSTGSGTEAFF.

The chain employs TRBV29-1 and TRBJ1-3; D is uncertain. This CDR3 comprises 13 residues. CDR1 and CDR2 (germline): SQVTM, ANQGSEA. The ends were cut back, 7 bases at V and 0 bases at J, with 10 bases in the middle. CDR3 sequence: CSGTGSSGNTIYF. The CDR3 DNA reads as TGCAGCGGGACGGGGAGCTCTGGAAACACCATATATTTT.

The CDR3 DNA sequence: TGTGCCAGCAGCGGACTAGTCTCGGAGCAGTACTTC. Its protein is CASSGLVSEQYF. This rearrangement joins TRBV7-9 to TRBJ2-7, with 7 bases that match TRBD2. Trimming cost V 5 bases and J 7 bases; bases outside gene matches: 5. Germline V gives CDR1 SEHNR, CDR2 FQNEAQ (reference sequence). There are 12 residues in the CDR3.

This rearrangement joins TRBV30 to TRBJ1-5; 8 bases align to TRBD1. Trimming at V came to 5 bases and at J to 4 bases, leaving 4 bases not matched to a gene. Per the germline V gene, CDR1 is GTSNPN and CDR2 is SVGIG (reference sequence). The CDR3 contains 13 residues. CDR3 in amino acids: CAWGTGPNQPQHF. The CDR3 DNA sequence: TGTGCCTGGGGGACAGGACCAAATCAGCCCCAGCATTTT. Using reference TRBV30 and TRBJ1-5 for the parts outside the CDR3, the full variable domain is SQTIHQWPATLVQPVGSPLSLECTVEGTSNPNLYWYRQAAGRGLQLLFYSVGIGQISSEVPQNLSASRPQDRQFILSSKKLLLSDSGFYLCAWGTGPNQPQHFGDGTRLSIL.

The rearrangement links TRBV29-1 to TRBJ1-3; D not certain. This CDR3 has 12 residues. V was clipped by 8 bases and J by 1 base, with 9 bases between them. The germline CDR1 and CDR2 sequences are SQVTM and ANQGSEA. The CDR3 nucleotides read TGCAGCCATCGGGATTCTGGAAACACCATATATTTT. It codes for CSHRDSGNTIYF.

This clone was detected only once. The CDR3 loop is CASSLGQGTSYTF. The DNA of the CDR3 is TGTGCCAGCAGTTTGGGACAGGGGACCAGCTACACCTTC. This chain links TRBV27 with TRBJ1-2; 10 bases fit TRBD1. The trim removed 3 bases at V and 9 bases at J, leaving 4 bases unmatched. The CDR3 has 13 residues. Germline loops: CDR1 MNHEY, CDR2 SMNVEV (reference sequence).

The rearrangement joins TRBV5-4 to TRBJ1-1, with a tentative D call TRBD1 (5 bases). Germline CDR1 reads SGHNT; CDR2 reads YYREEE (reference sequence). V was pared by 6 bases and J by 3 bases, with 18 bases between. The length of the CDR3 is 15 residues. The CDR3 loop reads CASTRGWGLDTEAFF. The CDR3 DNA reads TGTGCCAGCACCCGGGGGTGGGGGTTGGACACTGAAGCTTTCTTT.

The chain employs TRBV5-6 and TRBJ2-5; 8 bases are shared with TRBD1. The CDR3 has 15 amino acids. V dropped 0 bases and J dropped 2; count of bases not matched to a gene: 3. Germline V CDR1 and CDR2: SGHDT, YYEEEE. In nucleotides, the CDR3 is TGTGCCAGCAGCTTGGGGACAGGGATTCAAGAGACCCAGTACTTC. It is translated as CASSLGTGIQETQYF.

This sequence joins TRBV7-9 and TRBJ2-1, with 7 bases identical to TRBD1. The CDR3 totals 17 residues. Trimming at V came to 5 bases and at J to 0 bases, leaving 10 bases not matched to a gene. Per the germline V gene, CDR1 is SEHNR and CDR2 is FQNEAQ (reference sequence). CDR3 residues: CASSPRTGDSSYNEQFF. Written as DNA, the CDR3 is TGTGCCAGCAGCCCCCGTACAGGGGATAGCTCCTACAATGAGCAGTTCTTC.

The chain links TRBV19 to TRBJ1-1, with 7 bases lining up with TRBD1. The germline V gene encodes CDR1 LNHDA and CDR2 SQIVND (reference sequence). There are 14 residues in the CDR3. V was clipped by 7 bases and J by 5 bases; unmatched bases: 10. Here the CDR3 DNA reads TGTGCCAGTATACAGGGGACAAGTCAAACTGAAGCTTTCTTT. It translates to CASIQGTSQTEAFF.

Only one count was recorded for this clone. V and J are TRBV2 and TRBJ2-5; 7 bases fit TRBD2. The CDR3 extends over 15 amino acids. The trim removed 5 bases at V and 5 bases at J, leaving 11 bases unmatched. Germline-derived CDR1 and CDR2 are SNHLY and FYNNEI. The CDR3, as DNA: TGTGCCAGCAGTAAAGAAGGACTAGTAGGGGAGACCCAGTACTTC. This sequence encodes CASSKEGLVGETQYF.